Below are 5 T cell receptor beta chains sequenced from a single sample in a study of blood T cell repertoires in COVID-19. Assay: immunoSEQ multiplex PCR; the TCRdb copy retains only in-frame clones and omits some. Of roughly 300,000 clones in the sample, around 85% were seen once. Source material: peripheral blood. The receptor source for this set is a human donor with COVID-19, enrolled during active disease. The donor label of this sample is uncertain.

This chain links TRBV5-8 with TRBJ2-7; D is possibly TRBD2 (5 bases). The length of the CDR3 is 15 residues. V dropped 4 bases and J dropped 4 bases, with 18 bases sitting between them. The germline V gene encodes CDR1 SGHTS and CDR2 YDEGEE. The CDR3 region is CASSRGFGPYYEQYF. In DNA, the CDR3 is TGTGCCAGCAGCCGGGGTTTTGGACCCTATTACGAGCAGTACTTC.

The chain employs TRBV6-8 and TRBJ1-1; D call uncertain. This CDR3 has 16 amino acids. V was clipped by 0 bases and J by 4 bases, with 15 bases between them. Germline values: CDR1 MNHGY, CDR2 SAAAGT. The CDR3 region is CASSYSEGQRSTEAFF. DNA for the CDR3: TGTGCCAGCAGTTACTCTGAAGGGCAGCGGAGCACTGAAGCTTTCTTT.

The V gene is TRBV6-2 or TRBV6-3, the J gene TRBJ2-7; 8 bases align to TRBD2. The ends lost 0 bases at V and 4 bases at J; junction bases unmatched: 5. The CDR3 spans 15 residues. The germline gives CDR1 MNHEY, CDR2 SVGEGT. As DNA, the CDR3 is TGTGCCAGCAGTTACTCGGCGGGGGGAACTTACGAGCAGTACTTC. This sequence encodes CASSYSAGGTYEQYF.

V gene TRBV12-3 or TRBV12-4 combines with J gene TRBJ2-5; 11 bases are shared with TRBD2. J was trimmed by 7 bases and V by 6 bases; bases with no gene match: 4. CDR3 length: 13 amino acids. The DNA for the CDR3 is TGTGCCAGCAGCCGCACTAGCGGGGGGACCCAGTACTTC. It specifies CASSRTSGGTQYF.

In its sample, this clone was seen a few times. The gene calls are TRBV6-5 and TRBJ2-1; D is possibly TRBD2 (6 bases). V lost 8 bases, J lost 0 bases, and 14 bases lay in between. The germline CDR1 and CDR2 sequences are MNHEY and SVGAGI. The CDR3 spans 15 residues. In DNA form, the CDR3 reads TGTGCCAGCGTTAGAGCGGGCGGCTCCTACAATGAGCAGTTCTTC. This sequence encodes CASVRAGGSYNEQFF.